This is a list of T cell receptor beta chains from one sample in a study of blood T cell repertoires in COVID-19. The method was immunoSEQ multiplex PCR; TCRdb's version includes in-frame clones alone and lacks a portion of them. The sample has 120,000 or so clones; around 83% are singletons. Sequencing used peripheral blood. These receptors were collected from a man older than 75 with active or convalescent COVID-19. Each CDR3 is given without its conserved first and last residue. A D gene is named only where the DNA matches it firmly.

v_call: TRBV24-1
d_call: .
cdr3_length: 16
j_call: TRBJ2-6
cdr3_aa: ATSDAGTGPSGANVLT

v_call: TRBV5-1
d_call: .
cdr3_length: 11
j_call: TRBJ2-5
cdr3_aa: ASSYRERETQY

v_call: TRBV19
d_call: TRBD1
cdr3_length: 13
j_call: TRBJ1-6
cdr3_aa: ASSMWTGVGSPLH

v_call: TRBV12-3/TRBV12-4
d_call: .
cdr3_length: 10
j_call: TRBJ1-1
cdr3_aa: ASSFFPTEAF

v_call: TRBV5-4
d_call: .
cdr3_length: 11
j_call: TRBJ1-4
cdr3_aa: ASAQDWNEKLF

v_call: TRBV12-3/TRBV12-4
d_call: .
cdr3_length: 10
j_call: TRBJ2-3
cdr3_aa: ASSSGTDTQY

v_call: TRBV11-1
d_call: .
cdr3_length: 9
j_call: TRBJ2-5
cdr3_aa: ASSTRETQY

v_call: TRBV28
d_call: .
cdr3_length: 9
j_call: TRBJ2-5
cdr3_aa: ASSTRQEEY

v_call: TRBV7-2
d_call: .
cdr3_length: 11
j_call: TRBJ2-4
cdr3_aa: ASSLVGSHIQY

v_call: TRBV10-3
d_call: .
cdr3_length: 12
j_call: TRBJ1-1
cdr3_aa: AISEGLTNTEAF

v_call: TRBV10-1
d_call: .
cdr3_length: 9
j_call: TRBJ1-6
cdr3_aa: ATQRTSPLH

v_call: TRBV6-5
d_call: .
cdr3_length: 13
j_call: TRBJ1-4
cdr3_aa: ASSYQSATNEKLF

v_call: TRBV5-6
d_call: .
cdr3_length: 14
j_call: TRBJ1-4
cdr3_aa: ASSLRPGGTNEKLF

v_call: TRBV5-1
d_call: .
cdr3_length: 11
j_call: TRBJ2-7
cdr3_aa: ASSNPGLYEQY

v_call: TRBV12-3/TRBV12-4
d_call: TRBD1
cdr3_length: 10
j_call: TRBJ1-2
cdr3_aa: ASSRAGGGYT

v_call: TRBV6-5
d_call: TRBD1
cdr3_length: 11
j_call: TRBJ1-1
cdr3_aa: ASSPDRATEAF

v_call: TRBV6-2/TRBV6-3
d_call: .
cdr3_length: 12
j_call: TRBJ1-5
cdr3_aa: ASSPRGWGQPQH

v_call: TRBV12-5
d_call: TRBD2
cdr3_length: 15
j_call: TRBJ2-3
cdr3_aa: ASGPGLAGTSTDTQY

v_call: TRBV2
d_call: .
cdr3_length: 11
j_call: TRBJ1-6
cdr3_aa: ASIVAGPAPLH

v_call: TRBV3-1/TRBV3-2
d_call: .
cdr3_length: 13
j_call: TRBJ1-3
cdr3_aa: ASSLLSRSGNTIY

v_call: TRBV29-1
d_call: TRBD2
cdr3_length: 12
j_call: TRBJ2-5
cdr3_aa: SVSSGTSGPTQY

v_call: TRBV6-5
d_call: .
cdr3_length: 12
j_call: TRBJ1-6
cdr3_aa: ASRNTGHDSPLH

v_call: TRBV7-2
d_call: TRBD1
cdr3_length: 11
j_call: TRBJ1-2
cdr3_aa: ASSQGTGYGYT

v_call: TRBV7-9
d_call: TRBD2
cdr3_length: 13
j_call: TRBJ2-2
cdr3_aa: ASRTSGENTGELF

v_call: TRBV2
d_call: TRBD1
cdr3_length: 12
j_call: TRBJ1-1
cdr3_aa: ANIGQVPDTEAF

v_call: TRBV6-2/TRBV6-3
d_call: .
cdr3_length: 11
j_call: TRBJ1-1
cdr3_aa: ASSYLGSTEAF

v_call: TRBV12-3/TRBV12-4
d_call: .
cdr3_length: 10
j_call: TRBJ2-3
cdr3_aa: ATRDSGDTQY

v_call: TRBV4-3
d_call: .
cdr3_length: 11
j_call: TRBJ1-5
cdr3_aa: ASSQRLGQPQH

v_call: TRBV20-1
d_call: TRBD1
cdr3_length: 9
j_call: TRBJ1-2
cdr3_aa: SSGTGGGYT

v_call: TRBV7-2
d_call: .
cdr3_length: 12
j_call: TRBJ1-1
cdr3_aa: ASSLERTENEAF

v_call: TRBV6-2/TRBV6-3
d_call: TRBD2
cdr3_length: 14
j_call: TRBJ2-5
cdr3_aa: ASSYMAGGSVETQY

v_call: TRBV11-2
d_call: TRBD1
cdr3_length: 12
j_call: TRBJ2-5
cdr3_aa: ASSSHRGRGTQY

v_call: TRBV13
d_call: .
cdr3_length: 11
j_call: TRBJ1-2
cdr3_aa: ASSFSDNYGYT

v_call: TRBV18
d_call: .
cdr3_length: 12
j_call: TRBJ1-5
cdr3_aa: ASSPTDRDQPQH

v_call: TRBV6-1
d_call: TRBD2
cdr3_length: 14
j_call: TRBJ2-1
cdr3_aa: ASSEAPSGGYNEQF

v_call: TRBV7-9
d_call: .
cdr3_length: 12
j_call: TRBJ2-5
cdr3_aa: ASSRVRGQETQY

v_call: TRBV10-3
d_call: .
cdr3_length: 14
j_call: TRBJ2-1
cdr3_aa: AISPGGASSYNEQF

v_call: TRBV28
d_call: .
cdr3_length: 10
j_call: TRBJ1-1
cdr3_aa: ASKQGNTEAF

v_call: TRBV7-2
d_call: TRBD1
cdr3_length: 14
j_call: TRBJ2-3
cdr3_aa: ASSLAGQGITDTQY

v_call: TRBV5-1
d_call: .
cdr3_length: 14
j_call: TRBJ1-3
cdr3_aa: ASSLDEGSSGNTIY

v_call: TRBV15
d_call: TRBD1
cdr3_length: 13
j_call: TRBJ2-3
cdr3_aa: ATSRGGTGSFAQY

v_call: TRBV7-6
d_call: TRBD1
cdr3_length: 15
j_call: TRBJ2-3
cdr3_aa: ASSLSAGTDYTDTQY

v_call: TRBV7-9
d_call: TRBD2
cdr3_length: 14
j_call: TRBJ2-5
cdr3_aa: ASSFLAGGLQETQY

v_call: TRBV3-1/TRBV3-2
d_call: .
cdr3_length: 16
j_call: TRBJ2-5
cdr3_aa: ASSQSDWRLARGGTQY

v_call: TRBV11-2
d_call: .
cdr3_length: 14
j_call: TRBJ1-5
cdr3_aa: ASSSSPQGFNQPQH

v_call: TRBV2
d_call: .
cdr3_length: 10
j_call: TRBJ1-5
cdr3_aa: ASCDSSGPQH

v_call: TRBV2
d_call: TRBD2
cdr3_length: 14
j_call: TRBJ2-3
cdr3_aa: ASTRLAGYSTDTQY

v_call: TRBV6-5
d_call: .
cdr3_length: 12
j_call: TRBJ1-3
cdr3_aa: AISVGSSGNTIY

v_call: TRBV24-1
d_call: .
cdr3_length: 11
j_call: TRBJ1-2
cdr3_aa: ATSDSRVGGYT

v_call: TRBV6-2/TRBV6-3
d_call: TRBD2
cdr3_length: 13
j_call: TRBJ2-1
cdr3_aa: ASSLRTSGNNEQF

v_call: TRBV9
d_call: .
cdr3_length: 12
j_call: TRBJ1-2
cdr3_aa: ASSPQTGDYGYT

v_call: TRBV6-2/TRBV6-3
d_call: .
cdr3_length: 12
j_call: TRBJ2-7
cdr3_aa: ASSYSGTGRLQY

v_call: TRBV6-5
d_call: TRBD2
cdr3_length: 10
j_call: TRBJ2-7
cdr3_aa: ASASGGNEQY